These T cell receptor beta chains were read from a single sample in a study of shared clonotypes between healthy human individuals. Profiled with immunoSEQ multiplex PCR; TCRdb holds only in-frame clones, not every one. The table has millions of clones, 85% to 95% seen once. Sequencing was performed on naive CD4+ T cells sorted from blood. These receptors originate from a man younger than 35 in good health. Each CDR3 is given with its conserved first and last residue. D genes are given only for firm matches. Clone size is shown for a subset of rows, as once, few, many or a class of expanded clone.

J gene | clone size | D gene | V gene | CDR3 DNA | CDR3 protein
TRBJ1-4 | - | - | TRBV4-3 | TGCGCCAGCAGCCAAGAAAAGGCGGAGGTCAATGAAAAACTGTTTTTT | CASSQEKAEVNEKLFF
TRBJ2-4 | once | TRBD2 | TRBV2 | TGTGCCAGCAGAGGTGCTAGCGGGAGGACAAACATTCAGTACTTC | CASRGASGRTNIQYF
TRBJ1-2 | once | TRBD1 | TRBV18 | TGTGCCAGCTCACCATCGGGGACAGGGGATCACTATGGCTACACCTTC | CASSPSGTGDHYGYTF
TRBJ2-1 | - | - | TRBV7-9 | TGTGCCAGCAGCTTAAGCCGGGGACGACGAGGCGATGAGCAGTTCTTC | CASSLSRGRRGDEQFF
TRBJ2-7 | - | TRBD2 | TRBV5-1 | TGCGCCAGCCGCCTTCTAGCGGGAGTTTCCGAGCAGTACTTC | CASRLLAGVSEQYF
TRBJ2-7 | - | - | TRBV30 | TGTGCCTGGAGTTACCTCCTCGAGCAGTACTTC | CAWSYLLEQYF
TRBJ1-2 | - | - | TRBV27 | TGTGCCAGCAGGATACAGGGTACCCGAGACGCGGGCTACACCTTC | CASRIQGTRDAGYTF
TRBJ2-2 | - | - | TRBV5-8 | TGTGCCAGCAGCTTGAACAAGTTCTGGGACACCGGGGAGCTGTTTTTT | CASSLNKFWDTGELFF
TRBJ2-2 | - | - | TRBV18 | TGTGCCAGCTCAAGGTACACCGGGGAGCTGTTTTTT | CASSRYTGELFF
TRBJ1-6 | - | TRBD1 | TRBV19 | TGTGCCAGTAGTTCCCTAGGACAGGGGAATTCACCCCTCCACTTT | CASSSLGQGNSPLHF
TRBJ2-7 | - | TRBD2 | TRBV5-1 | TGCGCCAGCAGCCTCAATCCGGGAGGGACCTACGAGCAGTACTTC | CASSLNPGGTYEQYF
TRBJ2-7 | - | - | TRBV15 | TGTGCCACCAGCAAGGCCGCGGGGGCAACTTACGAGCAGTACTTC | CATSKAAGATYEQYF
TRBJ1-3 | - | - | TRBV7-2 | TGTGCCAGCAGCAATCCCCCTAGCTCTGGAAACACCATATATTTT | CASSNPPSSGNTIYF
TRBJ2-2 | - | - | TRBV7-9 | TGTGCCAGCAGTCCGGGAGAAACGAACACCGGGGAGCTGTTTTTT | CASSPGETNTGELFF
TRBJ2-1 | - | TRBD2 | TRBV6-5 | TGTGCCAGCAGTTTGGGACTAGCTGTTTTCTACAATGAGCAGTTCTTC | CASSLGLAVFYNEQFF
TRBJ2-7 | - | - | TRBV25-1 | TGTGCCAGCAGTGAATACCGAGGGCGGATGGACGAGCAGTACTTC | CASSEYRGRMDEQYF
TRBJ1-1 | - | - | TRBV28 | TGTGCCAGCAGTCCCCCGGCAGGGTTGGGAATTGAAGCTTTCTTT | CASSPPAGLGIEAFF
TRBJ2-1 | - | - | TRBV6-5 | TGTGCCACCGGTTTGGGGGCTAAGTACAATGAGCAGTTCTTC | CATGLGAKYNEQFF
TRBJ2-3 | - | - | TRBV4-1 | TGCGCCAGCAGCCCAGTCATCGCAGATACGCAGTATTTT | CASSPVIADTQYF
TRBJ2-1 | - | TRBD2 | TRBV28 | TGTGCCAGCAGTCCTCCCACTAGCGGGGGTCCAAAAAGAGGAAAAGAGCAGTTCTTC | CASSPPTSGGPKRGKEQFF
TRBJ1-3 | once | TRBD1 | TRBV7-8 | TGTGCCAGCAGCGCCCACGAGAGGGGGCTTGGAAACACCATATATTTT | CASSAHERGLGNTIYF
TRBJ2-7 | - | - | TRBV6-5 | TGTGCCAGCAGTTACTCCCGGGAGGGGGCGCTTTTCGAGCAGTACTTC | CASSYSREGALFEQYF
TRBJ1-6 | - | - | TRBV6-5 | TGTGCCAGCAGTTACACCCGGGGGAATTCACCCCTCCACTTT | CASSYTRGNSPLHF
TRBJ1-6 | - | - | TRBV18 | TGTGCCAGCTCACCCGACAGCCCCGCGGGGGGACGCTCACCCCTCCACTTT | CASSPDSPAGGRSPLHF
TRBJ2-7 | - | TRBD2 | TRBV4-1 | TGCGCCAGCAGCCAAGAGGTAGCGGGGAACATCTACGAGCAGTACTTC | CASSQEVAGNIYEQYF
TRBJ2-6 | - | - | TRBV5-1 | TGCGCCAGCAATCAGGTTTCTGGGGCCAACGTCCTGACTTTC | CASNQVSGANVLTF
TRBJ1-2 | - | - | TRBV5-1 | TGCGCCAGCAGCTTGGTCAGTCTCGACTATGGCTACACCTTC | CASSLVSLDYGYTF
TRBJ2-5 | - | - | TRBV5-6 | TGTGCCAGCAGCTTGTGGAACGTGGAGACCCAGTACTTC | CASSLWNVETQYF
TRBJ2-2 | - | TRBD2 | TRBV5-6 | TGTGCCAGCAGCTTAGGACTAGCGGGAAGTACCGGGGAGCTGTTTTTT | CASSLGLAGSTGELFF
TRBJ1-3 | once | - | TRBV5-1 | TGCGCCAGCAGCTTGGATGGGGTAGGAAACACCATATATTTT | CASSLDGVGNTIYF
TRBJ2-1 | - | TRBD1 | TRBV7-2 | TGTGCCAGCAGCTTATTAGGGGGCGCAAGTTACAATGAGCAGTTCTTC | CASSLLGGASYNEQFF
TRBJ2-2 | - | - | TRBV28 | TGTGCCAGCCGGTCCTTTAACACCGGGGAGCTGTTTTTT | CASRSFNTGELFF
TRBJ2-7 | - | TRBD1 | TRBV19 | TGTGCCAGTAGCGTGACCGGGACAGACCTCTACGAGCAGTACTTC | CASSVTGTDLYEQYF
TRBJ1-2 | few | - | TRBV28 | TGTGCCAGCCAGGGGCGGGGATATGGCTACACCTTC | CASQGRGYGYTF
TRBJ2-3 | once | TRBD2 | TRBV7-2 | TGTGCCAGCAAGCGGGAGAGGAGCACAGATACGCAGTATTTT | CASKRERSTDTQYF
TRBJ2-2 | - | TRBD2 | TRBV7-2 | TGTGCCAGCAGCTTAGCCTCTAGCGGGAGATTAAGCACCGGGGAGCTGTTTTTT | CASSLASSGRLSTGELFF
TRBJ2-2 | - | - | TRBV5-1 | TGCGCCAGCAGCTTGGAGCTGATGGACCCGGCCACCGGGGAGCTGTTTTTT | CASSLELMDPATGELFF
TRBJ2-7 | once | - | TRBV6-5 | TGTGCCAGCAGTTACTATCCCGGGAGTGTCAACGAGCAGTACTTC | CASSYYPGSVNEQYF
TRBJ2-1 | - | - | TRBV11-3 | TGTGCCAGCAGCAAACGGGACACAAATGAGCAGTTCTTC | CASSKRDTNEQFF
TRBJ1-2 | - | TRBD1 | TRBV6-5 | TGTGCCAGCAGTTACCGGGACAGGGTCTATGGCTACACCTTC | CASSYRDRVYGYTF
TRBJ2-1 | - | - | TRBV7-9 | TGTGCCAGCAGCCCAGGGGGACTAGTAACCTACAATGAGCAGTTCTTC | CASSPGGLVTYNEQFF
TRBJ2-2 | - | - | TRBV7-2 | TGTGCCAGCAGCTTAGTCGGGGCCGGGGAGCTGTTTTTT | CASSLVGAGELFF
TRBJ2-1 | - | - | TRBV6-5 | TGTGCCAGCAGTTACATGGGCCACGGGGGCTACAATGAGCAGTTCTTC | CASSYMGHGGYNEQFF
TRBJ2-3 | - | TRBD2 | TRBV11-3 | TGTGCCAGCAGCTCCGGACTAGGTGCCGATACGCAGTATTTT | CASSSGLGADTQYF
TRBJ1-6 | few | - | TRBV18 | TGTGCCAGCAGTCACAGTCGGGGATCACCCCTCCACTTT | CASSHSRGSPLHF
TRBJ2-3 | - | TRBD2 | TRBV7-8 | TGTGCCAGCAGCTTAGCGCTTGCTAGCGGGGGGTCAGATACGCAGTATTTT | CASSLALASGGSDTQYF
TRBJ2-1 | - | - | TRBV28 | TGTGCCAGCAGTCCTCGGGGCCCGCCGCATGAGCAGTTCTTC | CASSPRGPPHEQFF
TRBJ2-4 | - | TRBD1 | TRBV6-5 | TGTGCCAGCACCACTCAGGGGGTGCACATTCAGTACTTC | CASTTQGVHIQYF
TRBJ2-3 | - | - | TRBV9 | TGTGCCAGCAGTGGGAGTTCAGATACGCAGTATTTT | CASSGSSDTQYF
TRBJ2-3 | once | - | TRBV27 | TGTGCCAGCAGTCGGCAGGGCTTTACAGATACGCAGTATTTT | CASSRQGFTDTQYF
TRBJ1-6 | - | TRBD1 | TRBV9 | TGTGCCAGCAGCGTAGGGACAGGGAAAGGTCAAAATTCACCCCTCCACTTT | CASSVGTGKGQNSPLHF
TRBJ1-2 | - | - | TRBV12-5 | TGTGCTAGTAGCGACACCTTCTATGGCTACACCTTC | CASSDTFYGYTF
TRBJ2-2 | - | - | TRBV7-2 | TGTGCCAGCAGCCAAGTCGGGAACACCGGGGAGCTGTTTTTT | CASSQVGNTGELFF
TRBJ2-1 | - | TRBD2 | TRBV5-1 | TGCGCCAGCAGCTATACTAGCGGGCCCTACAATGAGCAGTTCTTC | CASSYTSGPYNEQFF
TRBJ2-7 | - | - | TRBV6-1 | TGTGCCAGCAGACCCGGGACTTTTCCCTACGAGCAGTACTTC | CASRPGTFPYEQYF
TRBJ2-3 | - | - | TRBV11-2 | TGTGCCAGCAGCCCCCTCGGGGCCCGCACAGATACGCAGTATTTT | CASSPLGARTDTQYF
TRBJ1-1 | few | - | TRBV10-3 | TGTGCCATCGCAGGCAGGGAAGGGACTGAAGCTTTCTTT | CAIAGREGTEAFF
TRBJ2-5 | - | TRBD2 | TRBV2 | TGTGCCAGCAGTCCCCGCGGTAGCGGGAGGGCCGTGGGAGAGCAGTACTTC | CASSPRGSGRAVGEQYF
TRBJ1-2 | - | - | TRBV5-5 | TGTGCCAGCAGCTTGGTGCCGGGGCAAACACTTTATGGCTACACCTTC | CASSLVPGQTLYGYTF